Below, one T cell receptor (beta chain) is given with its context. Its antigen target is currently unknown. No much larger clone is present one base from it, and per-base qualities are unavailable. The data originate from a study of blood T cell repertoires in COVID-19 (dated by TCRdb to 2020 to 2022). Study-wide context: Collaborator samples came from the United States, Italy and Spain and covered acute and convalescent phases of COVID-19. The prospective study material was composed of cDNA or gDNA derived from T cells, B-cell-depleted T cells, or PBMCs. Subjects who had been exposed to COVID-19, were actively infected with it, or had recovered from it provided the deeply sampled blood TCRbeta repertoires that made up the dataset. A freely available public database, intended as a resource for researchers studying the immune response to SARS-CoV-2, is where the repertoires were released. Samples came from the ongoing ImmuneRACE study (first 160 participants) plus 1,254 subjects from 6 global collaborators. The sample metadata nearly always contained a de-identified subject ID, COVID-19 status, age in years and sex. HLA class I and class II types, where available, came from metadata supplied by the sample provider rather than from assay-based typing.

TCRbeta CDR3 regions were amplified from genomic DNA using the immunoSEQ Assay, a bias-controlled multiplex PCR. As for how the authors treated the data: The number of nucleated cells in each sample was estimated from the amplification of reference gene primers within the assay. Sequence reads were collapsed and filtered to measure the absolute abundance of every unique TCRbeta CDR3 rearrangement. For each sample, productive Simpson clonality was calculated by taking the square root of Simpson's diversity index across productive rearrangements. TCRdb obtained this table from immuneACCESS and retained in-frame rearrangements with V and J assigned. These tables miss some clones; where compared with another copy, unresolved V genes account for less than half of the shortfall, and the remainder is unexplained. V and J calls and clone size are those listed in that table; D and trimming were worked out from the DNA. This sample has 250,000 to 300,000 clones in its table, and about nine tenths of those were observed once. The top ten constitute about 10% of the sample.

Overall results and qualifications from the work: The amount of clinical and demographic metadata varied by source and participant and was provided uncurated.

In Seattle, one collaborating source enrolled patients while the infection was active and tracked those patients longitudinally over the course of disease. Collaborating institutions collected whole blood in K2EDTA tubes following their own protocols. For TCRbeta analysis, collaborators shipped samples in one of three forms: frozen whole blood, isolated PBMCs, or DNA extracted from either of those sample types. CDR1 and CDR2 were assigned from the germline V gene as SGHTA and FQGNSA. Spanning cysteine to phenylalanine, the CDR3 consists of 16 amino acids. The read is trimmed to its CDR3 DNA, 48 bases read in frame from base 1. The germline V end is reduced by 5 bases and the J end by 0 bases; junction bases left unmatched: 6.

The chain was built from TRBV7-2 and TRBJ2-3, and 9 junctional nucleotides match TRBD2. Sequenced material: peripheral blood. The receptor comes from a woman aged 30 to 39 with COVID-19, enrolled during active disease. The sequence in DNA is TGTGCCAGCAGCGCCCGACTAGCGGCTAGCACAGATACGCAGTATTTT. This translates into CASSARLAASTDTQYF.